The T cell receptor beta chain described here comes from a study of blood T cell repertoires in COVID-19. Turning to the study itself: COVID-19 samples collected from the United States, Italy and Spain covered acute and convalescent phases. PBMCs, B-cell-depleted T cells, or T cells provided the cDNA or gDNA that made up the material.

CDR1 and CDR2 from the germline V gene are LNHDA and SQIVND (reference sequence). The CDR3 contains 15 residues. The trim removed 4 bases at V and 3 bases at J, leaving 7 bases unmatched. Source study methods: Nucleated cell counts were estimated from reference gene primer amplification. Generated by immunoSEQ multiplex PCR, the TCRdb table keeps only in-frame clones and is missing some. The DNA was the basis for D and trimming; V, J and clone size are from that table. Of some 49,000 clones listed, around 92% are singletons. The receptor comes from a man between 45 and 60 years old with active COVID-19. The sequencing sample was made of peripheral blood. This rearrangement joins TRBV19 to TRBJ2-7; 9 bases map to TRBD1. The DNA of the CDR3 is TGTGCCAGTAGTAAACGGACAGGGGACAACTACGAGCAGTACTTC. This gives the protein CASSKRTGDNYEQYF.